The 30 T cell receptor beta chains below all came from one sample that was sequenced in a study of T cells in Graves' hyperthyroidism and ophthalmopathy. Amplification targeted TCR beta CDR3 regions from RNA transcripts. HTBI primers drove first-round RT-PCR of the TCR CDR3. Each CDR3 protein is one row after TCRdb ran MiXCR on the multiplex PCR reads. The sample lists about 590,000 distinct CDR3 sequences; 11% to 15% were seen once. Material: blood. Every receptor here comes from a woman under 30 with Graves' ophthalmopathy.

This clonotype has at least ten counts. V usage is TRBV9 and J usage is TRBJ2-3; 8 bases map to TRBD1. The ends lost 3 bases at V and 5 bases at J; junction bases unmatched: 5. Germline CDR1 reads SGDLS; CDR2 reads YYNGEE. The CDR3 is 14 amino acids. CDR3 residues: CASSGGQVGDTQYF. The CDR3 coding sequence is TGTGCCAGCAGCGGGGGACAGGTGGGAGATACGCAGTATTTT.

The rearrangement joins TRBV19 to TRBJ1-2; possible D gene TRBD1, 5 bases. Germline CDR1 is LNHDA and CDR2 is SQIVND (reference sequence). V was trimmed by 3 bases and J by 0 bases, leaving 11 bases between them. CDR3 length equals 15 residues. CDR3 sequence: CASSIKDSANYGYTF. As DNA, the CDR3 is TGTGCCAGTAGTATTAAAGACAGCGCTAACTATGGCTACACCTTC. Filled out from reference TRBV19 and TRBJ1-2, the complete variable domain reads DGGITQSPKYLFRKEGQNVTLSCEQNLNHDAMYWYRQDPGQGLRLIYYSQIVNDFQKGDIAEGYSVSREKKESFPLTVTSAQKNPTAFYLCASSIKDSANYGYTFGSGTRLTVV.

J is TRBJ1-1 and V is TRBV6-5; TRBD1 agrees at 7 bases. This CDR3 is 14 amino acids long. Trimming took 1 base from V and 7 from J; bases not matched to a gene: 6. Germline-derived CDR1 and CDR2 are MNHEY and SVGAGI. The CDR3, as DNA: TGTGCCAGCAGTTACTTCGAGGGGGCGATTGAAGCTTTCTTT. This gives the protein CASSYFEGAIEAFF.

CDR3 sequence reads: CASSITSGSHEQYF. In nucleotides, the CDR3 is TGTGCCAGTAGTATCACTAGCGGGAGCCACGAGCAGTACTTC. The genes are TRBV19 and TRBJ2-7; 11 nucleotides align to TRBD2. Germline V gene data show CDR1 as LNHDA and CDR2 as SQIVND (reference sequence). The V segment lost 3 bases and the J segment 5 bases; nucleotides outside the gene matches: 3. The CDR3 sequence is 14 residues long. Combining the CDR3 with reference TRBV19 and TRBJ2-7 gives the whole variable domain DGGITQSPKYLFRKEGQNVTLSCEQNLNHDAMYWYRQDPGQGLRLIYYSQIVNDFQKGDIAEGYSVSREKKESFPLTVTSAQKNPTAFYLCASSITSGSHEQYFGPGTRLTVT.

This clonotype was recorded many times. The rearrangement joins TRBV6-1 to TRBJ1-1; D ambiguous. V lost 3 bases and J 2 bases, leaving 7 bases between the germline ends. Germline V CDR1 and CDR2: MNHNS, SASEGT. The CDR3 extends over 13 amino acids. DNA for the CDR3: TGTGCCAGCAGTGAGGTGGCTAACACTGAAGCTTTCTTT. The encoded protein is CASSEVANTEAFF.

The chain links TRBV7-2 to TRBJ1-1, with 9 bases identical to TRBD1. V dropped 5 bases and J dropped 0; count of bases not matched to a gene: 7. Germline V gene sequence: CDR1 SGHTA, CDR2 FQGNSA. This CDR3 contains 16 residues. CDR3 DNA: TGTGCCAGCAGCCTAGGGACAGGGTGGATGAACACTGAAGCTTTCTTT. Amino acids: CASSLGTGWMNTEAFF.

A single count supports this clonotype. The genes are TRBV27 and TRBJ2-5; D call uncertain. There are 14 residues in the CDR3. V was clipped by 6 bases and J by 5 bases, with 16 bases between them. The V gene's germline CDR1 is MNHEY and CDR2 SMNVEV (reference sequence). The CDR3: CASRNLEDLETQYF. The CDR3 DNA follows: TGTGCCAGCAGGAATCTCGAGGATCTGGAGACCCAGTACTTC.

This clonotype was counted many times. This sequence joins TRBV2 and TRBJ2-5; TRBD2 matches 11 bases. Germline trimming cut 8 bases from V and 5 bases from J; bases unmatched to any gene: 13. The CDR3 consists of 16 residues. Germline CDR1 reads SNHLY; CDR2 reads FYNNEI. The CDR3 reads CASQLAGVGGGETQYF. CDR3 DNA sequence: TGTGCCAGCCAACTAGCGGGAGTGGGTGGTGGGGAGACCCAGTACTTC.

This clonotype was seen many times. V and J are TRBV28 and TRBJ2-5; D is uncertain. CDR1 is MDHEN, CDR2 SYDVKM, per germline. The CDR3 has 14 amino acids. The germline V and J ends were trimmed by 4 bases and 2 bases, with 11 bases remaining between them. The CDR3 sequence: CASSSATLQETQYF. As DNA, the CDR3 is TGTGCCAGCAGTTCGGCGACACTACAAGAGACCCAGTACTTC.

V usage is TRBV5-1 and J usage is TRBJ2-7, with D possibly being TRBD1 or TRBD2 (5 bases each). This CDR3 region has 14 residues. Germline V lookup: CDR1 SGHRS, CDR2 YFSETQ. Trimming removed 2 bases from V and 7 bases from J, with 16 bases in between. The DNA for the CDR3 is TGCGCCAGCAGCTTTAACCCGGGGCCCTTGGAGCAGTACTTC. This gives the protein CASSFNPGPLEQYF.

Ten or more counts support this clonotype. V usage is TRBV28 and J usage is TRBJ1-2; 7 nucleotides match TRBD1. Germline assignment: CDR1 MDHEN and CDR2 SYDVKM. The CDR3 contains 18 residues. With 4 bases clipped from V and 1 base from J, the junction kept 15 bases outside the gene matches. Written as DNA, the CDR3 is TGTGCCAGCAGTTCCCCCTCTGACAGGGCCCCTCTTAACTATGGCTACACCTTC. Encoded protein: CASSSPSDRAPLNYGYTF.

This clonotype has only a few counts. This sequence may be a read error, since a much larger clone differs from it by one base. This chain uses TRBV5-1 with TRBJ2-1; 9 bases fit TRBD2. This CDR3 has 16 amino acids. V shed 2 bases, J shed 5 bases, and the junction held 8 bases outside the gene matches. Germline V CDR1 and CDR2: SGHRS, YFSETQ. CDR3 DNA: TGCGCCAGCAGCTTCTGTGGACTAGCGAGGGACAATGAGCAGTTCTTC. As protein: CASSFCGLARDNEQFF.

This clonotype was found many times. V gene TRBV11-2 combines with J gene TRBJ2-1; 8 nucleotides line up with TRBD1. The junction had 14 bases not matched to a gene; V was cut back by 3 bases and J by 7 bases. The CDR3 has 17 residues. Germline values: CDR1 SGHAT, CDR2 FQNNGV. The CDR3 nucleotides are TGTGCCAGCAGCTTCTCACTAGGACAGGGAACTCGGAATGAGCAGTTCTTC. This gives the protein CASSFSLGQGTRNEQFF.

In this sample, this clonotype turned up many times. The rearrangement uses TRBV28 and TRBJ2-7, with 9 positions matching TRBD2. This CDR3 has 16 residues. Germline V gene lookup returns CDR1 MDHEN and CDR2 SYDVKM. With V trimmed by 4 bases and J by 1 base, 8 bases remained unmatched. The chain's CDR3 is CASSSYPSGRSYEQYF. The DNA for the CDR3 is TGTGCCAGCAGTTCCTACCCGAGCGGGAGGTCCTACGAGCAGTACTTC. Variable domain in full (rest from reference TRBV28 and TRBJ2-7): DVKVTQSSRYLVKRTGEKVFLECVQDMDHENMFWYRQDPGLGLRLIYFSYDVKMKEKGDIPEGYSVSREKKERFSLILESASTNQTSMYLCASSSYPSGRSYEQYFGPGTRLTVT.

This clonotype was seen many times. J is TRBJ2-7 and V is TRBV12-3 or TRBV12-4; 7 bases match TRBD2. V lost 3 bases to trimming and J lost 3 bases; unmatched junction nucleotides: 11. The CDR3 contains 16 residues. The CDR3 protein is CASSFRRGGSIYEQYF. As DNA, the CDR3 is TGTGCCAGCAGTTTTCGTCGGGGCGGGAGTATCTACGAGCAGTACTTC.

This clonotype was counted ten times or more. The chain recombines TRBV20-1 with TRBJ1-2; no firm D call. This CDR3 has 10 amino acids. The V gene lost 6 bases and the J gene lost 3 bases, with 5 bases spanning the gap. Germline V gives CDR1 DFQATT, CDR2 SNEGSKA (reference sequence). For the CDR3, the DNA is TGCAGTGCCCAGGACTATGGCTACACCTTC. It specifies CSAQDYGYTF.

This clonotype was picked up a small number of times. The chain couples TRBV6-2 or TRBV6-3 to TRBJ2-3, with D hard to call. This CDR3 comprises 16 residues. V lost 4 bases, J lost 14 bases, and 28 bases lay in between. Germline assignment: CDR1 MNHEY and CDR2 SVGEGT. CDR3 sequence reads: CASSSWDRTIDARRYF. DNA for the CDR3: TGTGCCAGCAGTTCGTGGGATCGTACAATCGACGCGCGGCGGTATTTT.

This clonotype occurred many times. The V call is TRBV12-3 or TRBV12-4, the J call TRBJ1-5; TRBD1 aligns across 7 bases. V trimming: 2 bases; J trimming: 7 bases; junction bases outside the gene matches: 5. The CDR3 consists of 14 residues. The CDR3 region is CASSLKTGNQPQHF. As DNA, the CDR3 is TGTGCCAGCAGTTTAAAGACAGGGAACCAGCCCCAGCATTTT.

Notes on this clonotype: Possible read error: a much larger clone is one base away. The J gene is TRBJ2-7, the V gene TRBV20-1, with 7 bases aligning to TRBD2. The DNA end lines up better with TRBJ2-1; the J call may be wrong. This CDR3 spans 18 amino acids. Germline-derived CDR1 and CDR2 are DFQATT and SNEGSKA (reference sequence). The CDR3 region is CSARFWGVGGGRTYEQFF. The DNA for the CDR3 is TGCAGTGCTAGATTTTGGGGGGTCGGCGGCGGGAGAACCTACGAGCAGTTCTTC.

This clonotype was recorded a few times. The rearrangement uses TRBV4-1 and TRBJ2-1, with a weak D call TRBD2 (6 bases). This CDR3 is built from 16 residues. Trimming took off 0 bases at V and 4 bases at J, with 13 bases between the two ends. The germline gives CDR1 MGHRA, CDR2 YSYEKL. CDR3 sequence: CASSQERERVYNEQFF. CDR3 DNA sequence: TGCGCCAGCAGCCAAGAGAGAGAGCGGGTTTACAATGAGCAGTTCTTC.

The chain has TRBV19 and TRBJ2-5, with 12 bases fitting TRBD1. Trimming removed 6 bases from V and 5 bases from J; junction bases left unmatched: 13. Germline V gene data show CDR1 as LNHDA and CDR2 as SQIVND (reference sequence). This CDR3 has 17 residues. In DNA, the CDR3 is TGTGCCAGTAGCAACCCTTTTGGGACAGGGGGCTCGGAGACCCAGTACTTC. Translation gives CASSNPFGTGGSETQYF.

This clonotype was picked up a small number of times. The rearrangement uses TRBV19 and TRBJ2-3, with 7 positions matching TRBD1. J lost 1 base, V lost 6 bases, and 4 bases had no gene match. This CDR3 is 14 amino acids long. Per germline, CDR1 LNHDA and CDR2 SQIVND (reference sequence). DNA for the CDR3: TGTGCCAGTAGCGGGGACAGCCGCACAGATACGCAGTATTTT. It yields the protein CASSGDSRTDTQYF.

This clonotype was seen repeatedly, ten times or more. The CDR3 nucleotides read TGTGCCAGCAGTCCGACTAGCGGGAGAGACACCGGGGAGCTGTTTTTT. Protein sequence: CASSPTSGRDTGELFF. J is TRBJ2-2 and V is TRBV7-8; 12 bases map to TRBD2. J lost 3 bases, V lost 6 bases, and 5 bases had no gene match. Germline V lookup: CDR1 SGHVS, CDR2 FQNEAQ. CDR3 length: 16 amino acids.

This clonotype was recorded many times. The CDR3 loop is CASSVSVDEQFF. CDR3 nucleotides: TGTGCCAGCAGTGTTTCTGTGGATGAGCAGTTCTTC. The genes are TRBV2 and TRBJ2-1; D is undetermined. The CDR3 covers 12 residues. Trimming cost V 4 bases and J 8 bases, with 9 bases left between them. CDR1 SNHLY and CDR2 FYNNEI come from the germline V gene.

This clonotype was detected many times. V is TRBV7-8 and J is TRBJ1-5; 8 bases fit TRBD1. With V trimmed by 0 bases and J by 11 bases, 12 bases remained unmatched. This CDR3 contains 16 residues. Germline CDR1 and CDR2: SGHVS and FQNEAQ. The CDR3 here is CASSLAQSGGRSAQHF. CDR3 DNA sequence: TGTGCCAGCAGCTTAGCCCAGTCAGGGGGCCGGTCGGCCCAGCATTTT.

This clonotype has only a few counts. The V gene is TRBV7-9, the J gene TRBJ2-7; a possible D gene is TRBD1 (8 bases). The germline gives CDR1 SEHNR, CDR2 FQNEAQ (reference sequence). Trimming removed 4 bases from V and 0 bases from J, with 16 bases in between. The CDR3 has 16 residues. CDR3: CASSSTTGGDSYEQYF. In DNA, the CDR3 is TGTGCCAGCAGCTCCACCACAGGGGGGGACTCCTACGAGCAGTACTTC.

The sample holds one count of this clonotype. This CDR3 reads CASSLRQGVNQETQYF. The DNA for the CDR3 is TGTGCCAGCAGCTTACGACAGGGGGTGAACCAAGAGACCCAGTACTTC. The chain carries TRBV9 and TRBJ2-5; 9 bases are a match to TRBD1. The V segment lost 4 bases and the J segment 0 bases; nucleotides outside the gene matches: 7. The CDR3 is 16 residues long. Germline V gene lookup returns CDR1 SGDLS and CDR2 YYNGEE.

There are a few counts of this clonotype. This chain connects TRBV19 to TRBJ1-2; D is possibly TRBD1 (6 bases). The CDR3 contains 14 residues. Per the germline V gene, CDR1 is LNHDA and CDR2 is SQIVND (reference sequence). Trimming shortened V by 7 bases and J by 2 bases, and 14 bases separated the two germline ends. The CDR3 reads CASTGATGNYGYTF. The CDR3, as DNA: TGTGCCAGTACCGGAGCAACAGGGAACTATGGCTACACCTTC.

The table lists this clonotype with a count of one. V usage is TRBV20-1 and J usage is TRBJ2-1; a possible D gene is TRBD1 (5 bases). The CDR3 loop spans 15 amino acids. V dropped 1 base and J dropped 4 bases, with 14 bases sitting between them. Germline values: CDR1 DFQATT, CDR2 SNEGSKA (reference sequence). This CDR3 reads CSARGGRVIYNEQFF. In DNA, the CDR3 is TGCAGTGCTAGAGGGGGCAGGGTAATTTACAATGAGCAGTTCTTC.

This clonotype was recorded at least ten times. The CDR3 spells CASRHPGQGFSGELFF. CDR3 bases: TGTGCCAGCAGGCATCCGGGACAGGGGTTCTCCGGGGAGCTGTTTTTT. V usage is TRBV11-2 and J usage is TRBJ2-2; 10 nucleotides agree with TRBD1. Trimming at V came to 6 bases and at J to 6 bases, leaving 10 bases not matched to a gene. The V gene's germline CDR1 is SGHAT and CDR2 FQNNGV. The CDR3 is 16 amino acids.